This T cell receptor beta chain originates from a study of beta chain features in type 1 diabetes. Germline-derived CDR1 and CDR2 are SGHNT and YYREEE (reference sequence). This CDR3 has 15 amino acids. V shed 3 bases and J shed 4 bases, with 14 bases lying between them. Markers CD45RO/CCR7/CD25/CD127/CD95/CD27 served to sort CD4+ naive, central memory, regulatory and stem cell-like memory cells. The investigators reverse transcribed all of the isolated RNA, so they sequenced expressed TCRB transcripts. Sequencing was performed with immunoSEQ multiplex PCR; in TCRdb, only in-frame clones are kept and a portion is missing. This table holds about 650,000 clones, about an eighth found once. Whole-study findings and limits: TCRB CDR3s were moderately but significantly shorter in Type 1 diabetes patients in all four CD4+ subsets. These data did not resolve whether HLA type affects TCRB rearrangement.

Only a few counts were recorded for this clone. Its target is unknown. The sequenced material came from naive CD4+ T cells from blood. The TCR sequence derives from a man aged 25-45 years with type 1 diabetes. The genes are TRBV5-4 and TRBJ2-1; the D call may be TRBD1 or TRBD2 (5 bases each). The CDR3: CASSSEGKFYNEQFF. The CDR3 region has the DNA TGTGCCAGCAGCTCTGAGGGGAAATTTTACAATGAGCAGTTCTTC.